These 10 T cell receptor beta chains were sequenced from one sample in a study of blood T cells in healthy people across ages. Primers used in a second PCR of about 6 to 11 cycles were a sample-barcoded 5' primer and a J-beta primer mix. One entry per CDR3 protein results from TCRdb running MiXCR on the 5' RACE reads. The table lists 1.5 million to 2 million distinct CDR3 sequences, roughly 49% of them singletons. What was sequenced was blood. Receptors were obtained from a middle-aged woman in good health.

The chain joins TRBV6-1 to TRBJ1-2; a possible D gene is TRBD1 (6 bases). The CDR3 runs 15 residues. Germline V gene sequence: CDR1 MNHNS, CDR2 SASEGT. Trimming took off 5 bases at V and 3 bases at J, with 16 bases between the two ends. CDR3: CASSSGTGTYYGYTF. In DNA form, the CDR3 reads TGTGCCAGCAGTTCCGGAACCGGGACATACTATGGCTACACCTTC.

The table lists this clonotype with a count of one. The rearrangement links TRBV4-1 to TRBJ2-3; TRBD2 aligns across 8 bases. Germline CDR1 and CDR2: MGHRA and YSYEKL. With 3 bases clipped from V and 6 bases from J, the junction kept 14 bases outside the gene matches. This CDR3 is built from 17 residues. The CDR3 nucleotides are TGCGCCAGCAGCCAGCTCCGGGGAAGCGGGAGCTTCGATACGCAGTATTTT. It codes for CASSQLRGSGSFDTQYF.

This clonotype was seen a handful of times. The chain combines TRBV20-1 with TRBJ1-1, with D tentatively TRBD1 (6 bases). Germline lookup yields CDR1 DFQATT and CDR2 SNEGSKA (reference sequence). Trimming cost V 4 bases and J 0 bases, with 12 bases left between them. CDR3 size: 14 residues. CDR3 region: CSANRDGMNTEAFF. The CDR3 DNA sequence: TGCAGTGCTAACAGGGACGGCATGAACACTGAAGCTTTCTTT.

The CDR3 coding sequence is TGCAGTGCTAAGAGCCCCCCCGTGGGGAGCACAGATACGCAGTATTTT. Protein: CSAKSPPVGSTDTQYF. This rearrangement joins TRBV20-1 to TRBJ2-3; D not resolved. The germline V and J ends were trimmed by 4 bases and 0 bases, with 17 bases remaining between them. The CDR3 extends over 16 amino acids. Germline values: CDR1 DFQATT, CDR2 SNEGSKA (reference sequence).

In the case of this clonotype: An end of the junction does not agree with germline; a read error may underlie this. CDR3: CASTPEGASTDTRYF. DNA of the CDR3: TGTGCCAGCACCCCGGAGGGGGCTAGCACAGATACGCGGTATTTT. The V gene is TRBV12-3 or TRBV12-4, the J gene TRBJ2-3; TRBD1 is a possible D gene (7 bases). The CDR3 sequence is 15 residues long.

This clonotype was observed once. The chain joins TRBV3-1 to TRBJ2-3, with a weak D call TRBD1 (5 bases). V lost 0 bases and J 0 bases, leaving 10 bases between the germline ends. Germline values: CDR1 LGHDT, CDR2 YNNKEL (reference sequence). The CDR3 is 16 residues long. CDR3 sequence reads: CASSQDEGASTDTQYF. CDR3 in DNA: TGTGCCAGCAGCCAAGATGAAGGGGCTAGCACAGATACGCAGTATTTT.

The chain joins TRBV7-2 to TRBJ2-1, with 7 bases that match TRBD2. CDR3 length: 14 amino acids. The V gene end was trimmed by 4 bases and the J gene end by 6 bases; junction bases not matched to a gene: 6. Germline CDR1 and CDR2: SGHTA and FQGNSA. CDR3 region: CASSSDRTSNEQFF. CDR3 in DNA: TGTGCCAGCAGCTCCGACCGGACTAGCAATGAGCAGTTCTTC.

CDR3 coding DNA: TGTGCGACGGTTGTGTGGGGCCAACCAGTTGAAGCTTTCTTT. Amino acid sequence: CATVVWGQPVEAFF. V usage is TRBV6-5 and J usage is TRBJ1-1; a possible D gene is TRBD1 (5 bases). CDR1 is MNHEY, CDR2 SVGAGI, per germline. This CDR3 contains 14 residues.

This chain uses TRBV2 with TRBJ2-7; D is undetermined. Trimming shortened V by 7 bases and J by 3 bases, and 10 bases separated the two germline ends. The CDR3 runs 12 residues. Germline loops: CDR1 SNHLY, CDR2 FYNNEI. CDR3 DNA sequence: TGTGCCAGCACTAGGCTTCACTACGAGCAGTACTTC. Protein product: CASTRLHYEQYF.

CDR3 loop: CASSHTEQYTDTQYF. The CDR3 DNA reads TGTGCCAGCAGCCACACAGAGCAATACACAGATACGCAGTATTTT. The V and J genes are TRBV3-1 and TRBJ2-3, with unresolved D. The V and J ends lost 3 bases and 2 bases respectively, with 12 bases between them. The CDR3 extends over 15 amino acids. Germline CDR1 reads LGHDT; CDR2 reads YNNKEL (reference sequence).